The subject of this entry is one T cell receptor (beta chain). This entry belongs to a study of blood T cell repertoires in COVID-19. Study-wide context: Collection of acute and convalescent COVID-19 samples took place in the United States, Italy and Spain. T cells, B-cell-depleted T cells, or PBMCs supplied cDNA or gDNA.

Source study methods: Amplification from reference gene primers served as the basis for estimated nucleated cell counts. Repertoires were generated with immunoSEQ multiplex PCR, while TCRdb's copy carries only in-frame clones and drops some. The V and J calls and the clone size are those of that table, but D and trimming were determined from the DNA. The sample yields more than 200,000 clones, 88% seen once. The V gene's germline CDR1 is KGHSH and CDR2 LQKENI. V gave up 6 bases and J gave up 2 bases; unmatched junction bases: 11. CDR3 length equals 18 residues. This chain joins TRBV18 and TRBJ2-3; the match to TRBD2 covers 13 bases. This clonotype was sampled from a man older than 75 with acute or convalescent COVID-19. The sequenced material came from peripheral blood. CDR3 bases: TGTGCCAGCTCTCCGATCCCGGGACTAGCGGGAACCACAGATACGCAGTATTTT. It translates to CASSPIPGLAGTTDTQYF.